The present TCR beta chain was sequenced within a study of post-analysis software for immune sequencing data. Across the whole study: Both relapsing-remitting and secondary progressive multiple sclerosis featured among the disease courses, as did progressive-relapsing multiple sclerosis.

Germline V gene lookup returns CDR1 LGHNT and CDR2 FRNRAP. V dropped 5 bases and J dropped 6 bases, with 8 bases sitting between them. This CDR3 is built from 12 residues. cDNA libraries of TCR beta carried unique molecular identifiers. In TCRdb, the PCR reads were re-called with MiXCR into one record per CDR3 protein. The table includes approximately 730,000 distinct CDR3 sequences, 25% to 30% detected once. Study findings and constraints: Patients had higher frequencies than controls of a handful of TRBV segments, including TRBV5-6, TRBV5-1 and TRBV20-1. Normalized Chao1 diversity was significantly reduced in patients versus controls.

This clonotype was seen a few times. Its antigen remains unidentified. The sample comprised blood. This receptor was obtained from a girl aged 10 to 17 with multiple sclerosis. The genes are TRBV12-5 and TRBJ2-1; the D is unclear. The CDR3 DNA sequence: TGTGCTAGTGGTCAGAGTAGCAATGAGCAGTTCTTC. It encodes CASGQSSNEQFF.